Listed below are T cell receptor beta chains from one sample, sequenced in a study of radiation and T cells in renal cell carcinoma. The method was immunoSEQ multiplex PCR; TCRdb's version includes in-frame clones alone and lacks a portion of them. Seen here are roughly 140,000 clones, over 80% observed once, and the top ten hold 10% to 15%. This sample comprised blood, obtained from a patient whose treatment included radiotherapy and nephrectomy. These receptors were collected from a woman between 50 and 59 years old with renal cell carcinoma. Both conserved end residues are part of each CDR3. A D gene is named only where the DNA matches it firmly. The size field is filled for only some rows; it gives once, few, many or a size class.

J gene,D gene,V gene,clone size,CDR3 protein,CDR3 DNA
TRBJ1-5,.,TRBV13,.,CASSTRGGNQPQHF,TGTGCCAGCAGCACCAGGGGTGGCAATCAGCCCCAGCATTTT
TRBJ2-7,TRBD1,TRBV9,.,CASARGQVTEQYF,TGTGCCAGCGCCAGGGGGCAGGTGACCGAGCAGTACTTC
TRBJ1-5,.,TRBV5-5,.,CASSLAEGYSNQPQHF,TGTGCCAGCAGCTTGGCCGAGGGGTATAGCAATCAGCCCCAGCATTTT
TRBJ1-2,TRBD1,TRBV19,.,CASSRTGEVHYGYTF,TGTGCCAGTAGTAGGACAGGGGAGGTCCACTATGGCTACACCTTC
TRBJ1-4,.,TRBV20-1,.,CSAHREGVVFF,TGCAGTGCACACCGGGAGGGAGTTGTGTTTTTT
TRBJ2-5,.,TRBV15,.,CATRRDSKETQYF,TGTGCCACCCGCAGGGACTCGAAAGAGACCCAGTACTTC
TRBJ2-3,TRBD2,TRBV7-3,.,CASSLAGASTDTQYF,TGTGCCAGCAGCCTAGCGGGGGCCAGCACAGATACGCAGTATTTT
TRBJ2-6,.,TRBV29-1,.,CSVMRSGANVLTF,TGCAGCGTTATGAGGTCGGGGGCCAACGTCCTGACTTTC
TRBJ1-5,.,TRBV2,.,CASSRNEQFNQPQHF,TGTGCCAGCAGTCGGAATGAACAGTTCAATCAGCCCCAGCATTTT
TRBJ2-3,TRBD1,TRBV10-2,.,CASEGDSSSTDTQYF,TGCGCCAGCGAAGGGGACAGTTCTAGCACAGATACGCAGTATTTT
TRBJ2-5,.,TRBV6-6,once,CASSYNERGGGTQYF,TGTGCCAGCAGTTACAACGAGCGGGGAGGGGGGACCCAGTACTTC
TRBJ1-4,.,TRBV30,.,CAWSSAVRPNEKLFF,TGTGCCTGGAGTTCGGCGGTCAGGCCTAATGAAAAACTGTTTTTT
TRBJ1-2,TRBD1,TRBV7-9,.,CASSPGTGDNWGF,TGTGCCAGCAGCCCTGGGACAGGGGATAATTGGGGCTTC
TRBJ2-7,TRBD1,TRBV28,.,CASGQDRDGYEQYF,TGTGCCAGCGGACAAGACAGGGACGGCTACGAGCAGTACTTC
TRBJ2-7,.,TRBV19,.,CASSIRDNPSYEQYF,TGTGCCAGTAGTATCCGGGACAACCCTTCCTACGAGCAGTACTTC
TRBJ1-2,.,TRBV5-1,.,CASSFSLSANYGYTF,TGCGCCAGCAGCTTTTCCCTATCAGCTAACTATGGCTACACCTTC
TRBJ1-3,TRBD1,TRBV7-2,.,CASSLVRDRGLSGNTIYF,TGTGCCAGCAGCTTAGTCCGGGACAGGGGGCTTTCTGGAAACACCATATATTTT
TRBJ1-1,TRBD1,TRBV6-5,.,CASSPTGARGRAFF,TGTGCCAGCAGTCCTACAGGGGCGCGAGGAAGAGCTTTCTTT
TRBJ2-5,TRBD2,TRBV19,.,CASSIDMGLAGDWETQYF,TGTGCCAGTAGTATAGATATGGGATTAGCGGGGGATTGGGAGACCCAGTACTTC
TRBJ1-2,.,TRBV5-1,.,CASSLGPVGAGYGYTF,TGCGCCAGCAGCTTGGGCCCTGTGGGGGCTGGGTATGGCTACACCTTC
TRBJ2-5,TRBD1,TRBV10-3,few,CATETGTQETQYF,TGTGCCACCGAGACAGGGACACAAGAGACCCAGTACTTC
TRBJ1-1,.,TRBV5-6,.,CASSFSWGEAFF,TGTGCCAGCAGCTTCTCGTGGGGTGAAGCTTTCTTT
TRBJ2-7,.,TRBV4-1,.,CASSQKDSSEQYF,TGCGCCAGCAGCCAGAAAGATAGCTCCGAGCAGTACTTC
TRBJ1-5,.,TRBV10-1,many,CASSGTGKSWPQHF,TGCGCCAGCAGTGGGACGGGTAAATCATGGCCCCAGCATTTT
TRBJ2-1,.,TRBV9,.,CASSVGGGQGSEQFF,TGTGCCAGCAGCGTAGGAGGGGGGCAGGGGTCGGAGCAGTTCTTC
TRBJ1-1,.,TRBV5-1,.,CASSGGTENTEAFF,TGCGCCAGCAGCGGCGGGACGGAGAACACTGAAGCTTTCTTT
TRBJ2-3,.,TRBV9,.,CASSVEGLSDTQYF,TGTGCCAGCAGCGTAGAGGGGCTTTCAGATACGCAGTATTTT
TRBJ1-4,.,TRBV5-1,.,CASSFGLNEKLFF,TGCGCCAGCAGCTTTGGCCTTAATGAAAAACTGTTTTTT
TRBJ1-3,TRBD1,TRBV5-4,.,CASSLSAGGSGNTIYF,TGTGCCAGCAGCTTGTCGGCAGGGGGCTCTGGAAACACCATATATTTT
TRBJ2-2,TRBD2,TRBV7-3,.,CASKPSGGAPHTGELFF,TGTGCCAGCAAGCCTAGCGGGGGGGCACCCCACACCGGGGAGCTGTTTTTT
TRBJ1-6,.,TRBV19,.,CASSTTITRNSPLHF,TGTGCCAGTAGTACGACAATAACCCGTAATTCACCCCTCCACTTT
TRBJ2-6,.,TRBV7-9,.,CASRSGTSGANVLTF,TGTGCCAGCAGGTCCGGGACCTCTGGGGCCAACGTCCTGACTTTC
TRBJ1-2,.,TRBV5-1,once,CASSGDGANYGYTF,TGCGCCAGCAGCGGGGACGGTGCTAACTATGGCTACACCTTC
TRBJ2-7,TRBD2,TRBV7-8,.,CASSLGVAGMEQYF,TGTGCCAGCAGCTTAGGGGTAGCGGGGATGGAGCAGTACTTC
TRBJ2-3,TRBD2,TRBV5-1,.,CASSPLAGEYTDTQYF,TGCGCCAGCAGCCCTTTAGCGGGGGAGTACACAGATACGCAGTATTTT
TRBJ1-1,.,TRBV10-2,.,CASNRGVGTEAFF,TGCGCCAGCAACCGAGGGGTAGGCACTGAAGCTTTCTTT
TRBJ1-6,TRBD1,TRBV7-6,.,CASSLNGQGSYNSPLHF,TGTGCCAGCAGCTTAAACGGACAGGGCTCCTATAATTCACCCCTCCACTTT
TRBJ2-1,TRBD2,TRBV7-2,.,CASSLVGGLAGGYNEQFF,TGTGCCAGCAGCTTAGTGGGAGGACTAGCGGGGGGATACAATGAGCAGTTCTTC
TRBJ1-2,.,TRBV25-1,.,CASSIRNGGGYTF,TGTGCCAGCTCAATCCGAAATGGGGGCGGCTACACCTTC
TRBJ1-1,.,TRBV7-2,once,CASSLHLGLNTEAFF,TGTGCCAGCAGCTTACATCTGGGTTTGAACACTGAAGCTTTCTTT
TRBJ2-5,TRBD2,TRBV5-1,.,CASSLSPSGRQETQYF,TGCGCCAGCAGCTTGTCACCTAGCGGGCGCCAAGAGACCCAGTACTTC